This T cell receptor (beta chain) originates from a study of blood T cell repertoires in COVID-19. At the level of the study: The United States, Italy and Spain provided the acute and convalescent COVID-19 samples. Sources were T cells, B-cell-depleted T cells, or PBMCs; the material itself was cDNA or gDNA.

The V end lost 5 bases, the J end lost 4 bases, and 6 bases lay between the germline ends. The CDR3 is 12 amino acids. Authors' methods: Reference gene primer amplification gave nucleated cell count estimates. Some clones are missing from TCRdb's copy, which holds only in-frame ones; the method was immunoSEQ multiplex PCR. The D gene and trimming were derived from the DNA, and the V and J assignments and clone size from that table. Of 200,000 to 250,000 clones detected, 65% to 90% appear once; the ten largest clones hold around 6.8%. The sequence was collected from a woman in her fifties or sixties with acute or convalescent COVID-19. The rearrangement uses TRBV12-3 or TRBV12-4 and TRBJ2-1, with unresolved D. The sequenced sample was peripheral blood. The CDR3 DNA sequence: TGTGCCAGCAGTGTAACTTACAATGAGCAGTTCTTC. Residues: CASSVTYNEQFF.